The 24 T cell receptor beta chains below were found in one sample sequenced in a study of cytomegalovirus exposure and HLA in healthy donors. Generated by immunoSEQ multiplex PCR, the TCRdb table keeps only in-frame clones and is missing some. The table has about 120,000 clones, 85% to 90% seen once. Sequencing was done on a sample of PBMCs. The receptors were sampled from a woman between 18 and 30 years old in good health and CMV-seropositive.

V and J are TRBV13 and TRBJ2-7; perhaps TRBD2 as D (5 bases). This CDR3 region has 12 residues. Germline values: CDR1 PRHDT, CDR2 FYEKMQ (reference sequence). Trimming removed 0 bases at V and 6 bases at J, with 6 bases between. The CDR3 DNA sequence: TGTGCCAGCAGCTTAGGTAGCGCCGAGCAGTACTTC. Translated: CASSLGSAEQYF.

V is TRBV19 and J is TRBJ2-2; no reliable D call. From germline, CDR1 is LNHDA and CDR2 SQIVND (reference sequence). CDR3 size: 12 residues. The V end was cut by 7 bases, the J end by 5 bases, with 8 bases between. The CDR3 coding sequence is TGTGCCAGTACCGTACAAACCGGGGAGCTGTTTTTT. Translated: CASTVQTGELFF.

V usage is TRBV12-5 and J usage is TRBJ2-1, with 8 nucleotides matching TRBD2. V lost 5 bases, J lost 7 bases, and 7 bases stayed unmatched. Germline CDR1 and CDR2: LGHNT and FRNRAP. The CDR3 length is 14 residues. CDR3 DNA sequence: TGTGCTAGTGGTCCGTCGGGCGGGAGGAATGAGCAGTTCTTC. Its protein is CASGPSGGRNEQFF.

The V call is TRBV28, the J call TRBJ1-1, with D hard to call. This CDR3 has 14 amino acids. Per the germline V gene, CDR1 is MDHEN and CDR2 is SYDVKM. Trimming left V 6 bases short and J 4 bases short, with 15 bases between. In DNA form, the CDR3 reads TGTGCCAGCAGCCCTCCGGTGCGTGGCACTGAAGCTTTCTTT. It yields the protein CASSPPVRGTEAFF.

This clone has just one count. This rearrangement joins TRBV6-5 to TRBJ2-1; D call uncertain. The CDR3 has 15 residues. Trimming took off 7 bases at V and 0 bases at J, with 13 bases between the two ends. The germline V gene encodes CDR1 MNHEY and CDR2 SVGAGI. The CDR3 protein is CASTPFPSSYNEQFF. The CDR3 DNA is TGTGCCAGCACCCCTTTCCCGAGCTCCTACAATGAGCAGTTCTTC.

The rearrangement links TRBV6-1 to TRBJ1-1; 8 bases are shared with TRBD1. Looked up from germline, CDR1 is MNHNS and CDR2 is SASEGT. CDR3 length: 15 amino acids. V shed 2 bases and J 4 bases; nucleotides not matched to a gene: 6. CDR3 region: CASSEQGAGFTEAFF. CDR3 bases: TGTGCCAGCAGTGAACAGGGGGCCGGATTCACTGAAGCTTTCTTT.

This clone was seen a single time. V and J are TRBV7-9 and TRBJ1-2, with TRBD1 matching 7 bases. CDR1 is SEHNR, CDR2 FQNEAQ, per germline (reference sequence). The CDR3 has 12 amino acids. V shed 7 bases, J shed 3 bases, and the junction held 2 bases outside the gene matches. Here the CDR3 reads CASNGQDYGYTF. CDR3 in DNA: TGTGCCAGCAATGGACAGGACTATGGCTACACCTTC.

The genes are TRBV15 and TRBJ2-1; 8 bases are a match to TRBD2. This CDR3 is built from 13 residues. Germline values: CDR1 LNHNV, CDR2 YYDKDF (reference sequence). V trimming: 8 bases; J trimming: 4 bases; junction bases outside the gene matches: 4. The CDR3 sequence: CATQSGRYNEQFF. DNA for the CDR3: TGTGCCACCCAGAGCGGGAGATACAATGAGCAGTTCTTC.

The J gene is TRBJ2-3, the V gene TRBV4-3; D may be TRBD2 (5 bases). Deletions cut 1 base from V and 1 base from J, with 12 bases between. The CDR3 loop spans 16 amino acids. Germline V lookup: CDR1 LGHNA, CDR2 YSLEER. The CDR3 DNA reads TGCGCCAGCAGCCAAGCTCTCAGCGGCCGCACAGATACGCAGTATTTT. It codes for CASSQALSGRTDTQYF.

The genes are TRBV6-5 and TRBJ1-3; D ambiguous. V lost 8 bases to trimming and J lost 4 bases, with 12 bases between them. The CDR3 has 13 residues. Germline V gives CDR1 MNHEY, CDR2 SVGAGI. The CDR3 is CASPEVVGNTIYF. The CDR3 DNA is TGTGCCAGCCCGGAGGTGGTGGGAAACACCATATATTTT.

This clone has only a few counts. The chain recombines TRBV9 with TRBJ2-7; TRBD1 matches at 8 bases. The germline V gene encodes CDR1 SGDLS and CDR2 YYNGEE. The junction had 8 bases not matched to a gene; V was cut back by 4 bases and J by 2 bases. The CDR3 extends over 15 amino acids. The CDR3 DNA reads as TGTGCCAGCAGCTTAGGGACAGGCCTGACCTACGAGCAGTACTTC. It yields the protein CASSLGTGLTYEQYF.

CDR3 sequence (DNA): TGTGCCACCAGCACGCGACAGGGGAACACTGAAGCTTTCTTT. This codes for CATSTRQGNTEAFF. This sequence joins TRBV15 and TRBJ1-1; TRBD1 matches at 7 bases. The germline gives CDR1 LNHNV, CDR2 YYDKDF (reference sequence). With V trimmed by 4 bases and J by 1 base, 3 bases remained unmatched. CDR3 length equals 14 residues.

The chain carries TRBV2 and TRBJ1-1; perhaps TRBD1 as D (6 bases). CDR3 length: 15 amino acids. Per the germline V gene, CDR1 is SNHLY and CDR2 is FYNNEI. Trimming removed 7 bases from V and 0 bases from J, with 15 bases in between. The CDR3 DNA is TGTGCCAGCACCATACAGGGACAATTGAACACTGAAGCTTTCTTT. Encoded protein: CASTIQGQLNTEAFF.

This chain joins TRBV9 and TRBJ2-1; 9 bases are a match to TRBD2. Germline V gene sequence: CDR1 SGDLS, CDR2 YYNGEE. The CDR3 length is 15 residues. With 4 bases clipped from V and 8 bases from J, the junction kept 10 bases outside the gene matches. CDR3 nucleotide sequence: TGTGCCAGCAGCCCAAGCGGGGGGCTGGAGGATGAGCAGTTCTTC. Residues: CASSPSGGLEDEQFF.

This clone was counted a single time. The gene calls are TRBV7-2 and TRBJ1-3; 7 bases are a match to TRBD1. This CDR3 has 17 residues. J gave up 1 base and V 5 bases, and 11 bases lay outside the gene matches. Germline CDR1 reads SGHTA; CDR2 reads FQGNSA. CDR3 protein: CASSQIGGQLSGNTIYF. The CDR3 DNA is TGTGCCAGCAGCCAAATAGGGGGACAGTTGTCTGGAAACACCATATATTTT.

This chain links TRBV9 with TRBJ2-2; D might be TRBD1 (5 bases). CDR3 length equals 17 residues. CDR1 and CDR2 (germline): SGDLS, YYNGEE. V lost 4 bases and J lost 6, with 22 bases in between. The CDR3 reads CASSPRPSIGAAGELFF. CDR3 in DNA: TGTGCCAGCAGCCCCCGTCCCTCAATTGGGGCCGCCGGGGAGCTGTTTTTT.

The chain joins TRBV4-1 to TRBJ1-5, with a possible D match to TRBD1 (5 bases). The CDR3 contains 15 residues. Germline lookup yields CDR1 MGHRA and CDR2 YSYEKL. The V end was cut by 2 bases, the J end by 10 bases, with 18 bases between. The CDR3 spells CASSQTWGGTGPQHF. DNA of the CDR3: TGCGCCAGCAGCCAAACGTGGGGGGGGACTGGTCCCCAGCATTTT.

This chain joins TRBV15 and TRBJ1-1, with D tentatively TRBD1 (6 bases). The CDR3 is 17 amino acids. CDR1 and CDR2 (germline): LNHNV, YYDKDF (reference sequence). V was cut by 4 bases and J by 1 base, with 19 bases left in between. The CDR3 loop is CATSTNRQLGGNTEAFF. CDR3 nucleotide sequence: TGTGCCACCAGCACAAATAGGCAACTAGGGGGGAACACTGAAGCTTTCTTT.

The chain uses TRBV28 and TRBJ1-1, with TRBD1 matching over 9 bases. CDR1 is MDHEN, CDR2 SYDVKM, per germline. V gave up 5 bases and J gave up 6 bases; unmatched junction bases: 13. The CDR3 loop spans 16 amino acids. CDR3 DNA sequence: TGTGCCAGCAGTCCCTCAACTACAGGGGGCTTTGCTGAAGCTTTCTTT. Amino acids: CASSPSTTGGFAEAFF.

There are a few counts of this clone. This rearrangement joins TRBV5-1 to TRBJ2-1; D remains ambiguous. This CDR3 has 12 residues. V lost 1 base and J 7 bases, leaving 6 bases between the germline ends. Germline CDR1 reads SGHRS; CDR2 reads YFSETQ. DNA of the CDR3: TGCGCCAGCAGCTTGTTCCGGAATGAGCAGTTCTTC. Translating gives CASSLFRNEQFF.

This clone was seen more than once but under ten times. The chain employs TRBV2 and TRBJ2-7; D call uncertain. CDR1 and CDR2 (germline): SNHLY, FYNNEI. V dropped 5 bases and J dropped 4 bases, with 6 bases sitting between them. The CDR3 extends over 11 amino acids. The CDR3 coding sequence is TGTGCCAGCAGTAAGAGGTACGAGCAGTACTTC. This translates into CASSKRYEQYF.

The rearrangement joins TRBV28 to TRBJ1-5, with a weak D call TRBD1 (6 bases). Between the trimmed V and J ends, which lost 3 bases and 7 bases, there was a span of 16 bases. CDR3 length: 15 residues. The germline CDR1 and CDR2 sequences are MDHEN and SYDVKM. The CDR3 region has the DNA TGTGCCAGCAGTTTTATAGGGGGAAGGGGGCAGCCCCAGCATTTT. Translation gives CASSFIGGRGQPQHF.

The J gene is TRBJ2-3, the V gene TRBV4-2; 15 nucleotides match TRBD2. Per germline, CDR1 LGHNA and CDR2 YNFKEQ. The CDR3 consists of 17 residues. The ends lost 5 bases at V and 0 bases at J; junction bases unmatched: 3. CDR3 loop: CASSWGLAGGSTDTQYF. The CDR3 bases are TGTGCCAGCAGCTGGGGACTAGCGGGGGGCAGCACAGATACGCAGTATTTT.

The chain couples TRBV6-1 to TRBJ1-2; perhaps TRBD1 as D (5 bases). With 11 bases removed from V and 1 base from J, the gap between germline ends came to 14 bases. Germline V gene sequence: CDR1 MNHNS, CDR2 SASEGT. The CDR3 is 13 residues long. The CDR3 loop is CALTGDLNYGYTF. The CDR3 DNA sequence: TGTGCCCTTACGGGGGACCTTAACTATGGCTACACCTTC.